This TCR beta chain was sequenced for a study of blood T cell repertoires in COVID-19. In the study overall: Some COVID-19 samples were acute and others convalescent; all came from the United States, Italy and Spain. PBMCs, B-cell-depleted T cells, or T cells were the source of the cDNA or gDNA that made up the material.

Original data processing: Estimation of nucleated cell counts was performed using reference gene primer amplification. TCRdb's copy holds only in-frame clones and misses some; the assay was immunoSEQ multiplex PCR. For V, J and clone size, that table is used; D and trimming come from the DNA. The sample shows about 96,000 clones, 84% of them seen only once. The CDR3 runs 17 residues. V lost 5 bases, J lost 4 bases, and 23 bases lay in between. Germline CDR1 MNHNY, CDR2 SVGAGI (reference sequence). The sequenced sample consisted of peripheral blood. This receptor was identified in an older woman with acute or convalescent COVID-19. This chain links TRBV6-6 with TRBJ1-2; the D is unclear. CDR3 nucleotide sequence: TGTGCCAGCAGTCCCCTCGCCGGTGGAAGGGAGGGCTATGGCTACACCTTC. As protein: CASSPLAGGREGYGYTF.